These 2 T cell receptor beta chains originate from one sample sequenced in a study of T cell responses to AZD1222 COVID-19 vaccine. The method was immunoSEQ multiplex PCR; TCRdb's version includes in-frame clones alone and lacks a portion of them. The sample lists roughly 100,000 clones; 80% to 85% were seen once. The sequenced sample was peripheral blood, obtained on day 0 of AZD1222 vaccination. The receptors originated from an adult in good health.

The J gene is TRBJ2-6, the V gene TRBV6-4, with 12 bases lining up with TRBD1. Trimming took 0 bases from V and 0 from J; bases not matched to a gene: 3. The CDR3 is made up of 19 amino acids. Germline-derived CDR1 and CDR2 are MRHNA and SNTAGT. CDR3 DNA sequence: TGTGCCAGCAGTGACTCCGGGACAGGGGGCCTCTCTGGGGCCAACGTCCTGACTTTC. This sequence encodes CASSDSGTGGLSGANVLTF.

The rearrangement links TRBV6-5 to TRBJ1-2; TRBD1 is a possible D gene (6 bases). The CDR3 has 13 amino acids. V lost 5 bases and J lost 8, with 15 bases in between. CDR1 is MNHEY, CDR2 SVGAGI, per germline. In DNA, the CDR3 is TGTGCCAGCAGTCCCCGGGACAAGCAGGGCTACACCTTC. Translated, it gives CASSPRDKQGYTF.